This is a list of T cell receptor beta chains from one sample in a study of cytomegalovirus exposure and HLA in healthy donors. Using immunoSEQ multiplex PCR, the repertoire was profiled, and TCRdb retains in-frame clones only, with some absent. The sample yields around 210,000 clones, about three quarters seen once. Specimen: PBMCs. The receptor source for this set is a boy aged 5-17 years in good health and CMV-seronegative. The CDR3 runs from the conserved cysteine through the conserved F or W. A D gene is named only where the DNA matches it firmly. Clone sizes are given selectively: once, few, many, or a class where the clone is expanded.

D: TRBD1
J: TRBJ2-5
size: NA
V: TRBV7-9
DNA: TGTGCCAGCAGCGGCTACAGGGGCGGGGAGACCCAGTACTTC
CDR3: CASSGYRGGETQYF

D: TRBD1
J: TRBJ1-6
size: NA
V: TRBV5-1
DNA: TGCGCCAGCAGCTCCGAGACAGGGGGGGCGTCACCCCTCCACTTT
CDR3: CASSSETGGASPLHF

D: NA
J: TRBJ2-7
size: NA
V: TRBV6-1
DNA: TGTGCCAGCAGTGGCCGAACAGGGCGCTCCTACGAGCAGTACTTC
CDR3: CASSGRTGRSYEQYF

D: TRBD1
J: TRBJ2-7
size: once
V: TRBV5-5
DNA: TGTGCCAGCAGCCCGGGACAGGGCTCCTACGAGCAGTACTTC
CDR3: CASSPGQGSYEQYF

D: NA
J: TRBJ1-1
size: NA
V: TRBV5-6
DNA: TGTGCCAGCAGCTTGGTTGCGGGGGACACTGAAGCTTTCTTT
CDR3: CASSLVAGDTEAFF

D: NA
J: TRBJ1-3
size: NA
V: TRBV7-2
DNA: TGTGCCAGCAGCTTAGGCCCTAGCTCTGGAAACACCATATATTTT
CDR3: CASSLGPSSGNTIYF

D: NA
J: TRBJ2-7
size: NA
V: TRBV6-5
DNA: TGTGCCAGCAGTTACTATACAGGGCACTACGAGCAGTACTTC
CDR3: CASSYYTGHYEQYF

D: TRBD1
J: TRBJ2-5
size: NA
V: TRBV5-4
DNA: TGTGCCAGCAGCTTGAGGACAGGGGGCGAAGAGACCCAGTACTTC
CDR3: CASSLRTGGEETQYF

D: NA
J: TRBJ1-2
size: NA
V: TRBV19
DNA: TGTGCCAGTAGTATAACCCCCAGGTCGTACTATGGCTACACCTTC
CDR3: CASSITPRSYYGYTF

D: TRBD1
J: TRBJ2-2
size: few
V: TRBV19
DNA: TGTGCCAGTAGGACAGGGTATGGAACCGGGGAGCTGTTTTTT
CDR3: CASRTGYGTGELFF

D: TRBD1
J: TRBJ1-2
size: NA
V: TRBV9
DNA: TGTGCCAGCAGCGTGAACAGGGGAAAAGGGGACTATGGCTACACCTTC
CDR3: CASSVNRGKGDYGYTF

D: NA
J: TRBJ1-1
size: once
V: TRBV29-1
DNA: TGCAGCGTTGAAGATCGGGGGAACACTGAAGCTTTCTTT
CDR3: CSVEDRGNTEAFF

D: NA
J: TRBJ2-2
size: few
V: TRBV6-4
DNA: TGTGCCAGCAGTGAGGGGCAGGCGAACACCGGGGAGCTGTTTTTT
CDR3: CASSEGQANTGELFF

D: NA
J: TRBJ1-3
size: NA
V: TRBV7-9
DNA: TGTGCCAGCAGCTTATCCAAGGTCGGACAAAGAAACACCATATATTTT
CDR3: CASSLSKVGQRNTIYF

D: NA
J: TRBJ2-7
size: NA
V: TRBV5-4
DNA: TGTGCCAGCAGCCCCCGGTCCGGTTCCGGCTACGAGCAGTACTTC
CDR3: CASSPRSGSGYEQYF

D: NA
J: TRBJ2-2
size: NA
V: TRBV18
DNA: TGTGCCAGCTCACCACGGGGAGAAGGGCGAACCGGGGAGCTGTTTTTT
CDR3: CASSPRGEGRTGELFF

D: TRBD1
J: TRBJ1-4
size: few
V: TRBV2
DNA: TGTGCCAGCAAAAGACCGGGACAGGGTTATGAAAAACTGTTTTTT
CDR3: CASKRPGQGYEKLFF

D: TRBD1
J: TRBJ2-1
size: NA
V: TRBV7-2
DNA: TGTGCCAGCAGCTGGGGGACAGGCCCCGATGAGCAGTTCTTC
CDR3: CASSWGTGPDEQFF

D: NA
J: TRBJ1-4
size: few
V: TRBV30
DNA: TGTGCCTGGAGTCCGGGAAGAGGGTATGAAAAACTGTTTTTT
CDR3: CAWSPGRGYEKLFF

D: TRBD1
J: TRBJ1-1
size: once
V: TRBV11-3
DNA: TGTGCCAGCAGCTGGTCCAGGGGGCGCGGGACTGAAGCTTTCTTC
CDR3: CASSWSRGRGTEAFF